This TCR beta chain was sequenced for a study of blood T cell repertoires in COVID-19. Study-level information: Samples came from the United States, Italy and Spain, spanning acute and convalescent COVID-19.

Produced via immunoSEQ multiplex PCR; TCRdb's table is partial and in-frame only. Of roughly 140,000 clones listed, 84% are singletons. Germline V CDR1 and CDR2: MNHEY, SVGEGT. This CDR3 spans 13 amino acids. Trimming stripped 6 bases from V and 3 bases from J, with 11 bases between. Sequencing was carried out using peripheral blood. The receptor comes from a human donor in a cohort sampled during active COVID-19. The chain combines TRBV6-2 or TRBV6-3 with TRBJ1-1; possible D gene TRBD1, 5 bases. DNA for the CDR3: TGTGCCAGCAGACCTGGGGGGGACACTGAAGCTTTCTTT. Protein product: CASRPGGDTEAFF.